The source of this TCR beta chain is a study of T-cell memory formation after mild COVID-19. TCRdb used MiXCR to reprocess the 5' RACE reads, holding one entry per CDR3 protein. The sample has around 150,000 distinct CDR3 sequences; 11% are singletons. Trimming took 0 bases from V and 3 from J, leaving 15 bases between them. Germline V gene lookup returns CDR1 ENHRY and CDR2 SYGVKD. The CDR3 runs to 16 residues. This clonotype was detected ten times or more. The sequence came from a man aged 18 to 29 who had mild COVID-19 (a few samples of this study predate the infection). Cell type and time point are not known. Sequencing used PBMCs or a T cell subset sorted from them (not recorded which). The chain combines TRBV10-3 with TRBJ2-7; possible D gene TRBD2, 6 bases. The CDR3 is CAISESNRGFGYEQYF. CDR3 sequence (DNA): TGTGCCATCAGTGAGTCGAACCGGGGGTTTGGCTACGAGCAGTACTTC.